This T cell receptor (beta chain) was identified in a study of cytomegalovirus exposure and HLA in healthy donors. Overall study context: Among fewer than 500 genotyped donors, around 77% fell in the Caucasian-associated ancestry cluster.

Comments on this clone: Its antigen is still unknown.

With 60 Vbeta and 13 Jbeta primers, the PCR was carried out. The table came from immunoSEQ multiplex PCR; TCRdb's copy has only in-frame clones and leaves some out. The repertoire holds under 200,000 clones, with 81% as singletons. The CDR3 extends over 16 amino acids. CDR1 is SEHNR and CDR2 is FQNEAQ in the germline V gene (reference sequence). Losses at the gene ends were 4 bases for V and 2 bases for J; bases not matched to a gene: 10. Broader study findings: Altogether, 164 TCR beta chains were recorded as cytomegalovirus-associated.

The rearrangement links TRBV7-9 to TRBJ2-7, with TRBD1 matching over 8 bases. Sequencing was carried out using PBMCs. The sequence came from a middle-aged man in good health and CMV-seropositive. The CDR3 DNA reads as TGTGCCAGCAGCTATGGACAGGGAGGCAGCCCCTACGAGCAGTACTTC. Its translation: CASSYGQGGSPYEQYF.